The 32 T cell receptor beta chains in this list originate from one sample, sequenced in a study of blood T cells in healthy people across ages. A J-beta primer mix and a sample-barcoded 5' primer were used in a second PCR of roughly 7 to 12 cycles. One entry per CDR3 protein results from TCRdb running MiXCR on the 5' RACE reads. The sample holds roughly 790,000 distinct CDR3 sequences, approximately 43% seen once. Sequenced input: blood. The receptor set was obtained from a woman aged 60 to 75 in good health.

J is TRBJ2-5 and V is TRBV6-6; D may be TRBD1 (5 bases). The V end was cut by 9 bases, the J end by 1 base, with 9 bases between. The germline CDR1 and CDR2 sequences are MNHNY and SVGAGI (reference sequence). CDR3 length equals 12 residues. CDR3 in DNA: TGTGCCAGTCACAGGTCCCAAGAGACCCAGTACTTC. Translating gives CASHRSQETQYF.

This clonotype has more than one count but fewer than ten. The V and J genes are TRBV12-3 or TRBV12-4 and TRBJ1-6, with D unresolved. Trimming shortened V by 8 bases and J by 6 bases, and 11 bases separated the two germline ends. This CDR3 is 13 amino acids long. The CDR3 nucleotides are TGTGCCAGCGCTGATGGAACTAATTCACCCCTCCACTTT. Amino acids: CASADGTNSPLHF.

The chain links TRBV4-2 to TRBJ2-1; 8 bases fit TRBD2. Per germline, CDR1 LGHNA and CDR2 YNFKEQ. V shed 0 bases and J 10 bases; nucleotides not matched to a gene: 8. This CDR3 is 15 amino acids long. CDR3 sequence: CASSQETAGVYEQFF. As DNA, the CDR3 is TGTGCCAGCAGCCAAGAAACAGCGGGAGTTTACGAGCAGTTCTTC.

This clonotype was observed a handful of times. A much bigger clone sits one base away, suggesting this may be a read error. This chain links TRBV27 with TRBJ2-5, with D tentatively TRBD1 (6 bases). The germline V gene has CDR1 MNHEY and CDR2 SMNVEV (reference sequence). V dropped 2 bases and J dropped 11 bases, with 21 bases sitting between them. CDR3 length: 15 amino acids. CDR3 sequence (DNA): TGTGCCAGCAGTTTAGGCAGGGGAGTTGGCCATGAGCAGTACTTC. Residues: CASSLGRGVGHEQYF.

This chain connects TRBV5-6 to TRBJ2-1; the D gene could be TRBD1 or TRBD2 (6 bases each). Looked up from germline, CDR1 is SGHDT and CDR2 is YYEEEE. The V end lost 1 base, the J end lost 8 bases, and 10 bases lay between the germline ends. The length of the CDR3 is 13 residues. In nucleotides, the CDR3 is TGTGCCAGCAGCTTGACAGGGAGGTATGAGCAGTTCTTC. It encodes CASSLTGRYEQFF.

The CDR3 nucleotides are TGTGCCAGCAGCTTCGGGACAGTCGGCAACACTGAAGCTTTCTTT. It yields the protein CASSFGTVGNTEAFF. The V gene is TRBV7-2, the J gene TRBJ1-1; 7 nucleotides align to TRBD1. The junction had 6 bases not matched to a gene; V was cut back by 3 bases and J by 2 bases. The CDR3 runs 15 residues. Germline V lookup: CDR1 SGHTA, CDR2 FQGNSA.

In the case of this clonotype: One end of the junction is discordant with germline, which a read error may explain. This rearrangement joins TRBV7-2 to TRBJ1-6; D ambiguous. This CDR3 comprises 12 residues. The germline gives CDR1 SGHTA, CDR2 FQGNSA. The CDR3 here is CAGSFDNSPLHF. The DNA for the CDR3 is TGTGCCGGCAGCTTCGACAATTCACCCCTCCACTTT.

The chain joins TRBV5-1 to TRBJ1-5; D is ambiguous. Germline-derived CDR1 and CDR2 are SGHRS and YFSETQ. Trimming stripped 7 bases from V and 1 base from J, with 12 bases between. The CDR3 runs 14 residues. CDR3 in DNA: TGCGCCAGCGCCACGTGTGAAAGCAATCAGCCCCAGCATTTT. Amino acid sequence: CASATCESNQPQHF. The whole variable domain, filled in from reference TRBV5-1 and TRBJ1-5, reads KAGVTQTPRYLIKTRGQQVTLSCSPISGHRSVSWYQQTPGQGLQFLFEYFSETQRNKGNFPGRFSGRQFSNSRSEMNVSTLELGDSALYLCASATCESNQPQHFGDGTRLSIL.

This clonotype was seen a few times. The rearrangement links TRBV10-3 to TRBJ2-7; the match to TRBD1 covers 8 bases. In germline, CDR1 is ENHRY, CDR2 SYGVKD. This CDR3 is 14 amino acids long. V shed 6 bases, J shed 3 bases, and the junction held 7 bases outside the gene matches. The CDR3 DNA reads TGTGCCATCAGAGAAACAGGGGGGTACTACGAGCAGTACTTC. Its translation: CAIRETGGYYEQYF.

A few counts support this clonotype. The chain carries TRBV5-1 and TRBJ2-3; 10 bases are shared with TRBD1. This CDR3 contains 19 residues. CDR1 is SGHRS, CDR2 YFSETQ, per germline. V trimming: 2 bases; J trimming: 2 bases; junction bases outside the gene matches: 14. The CDR3 sequence: CASSFDQGQGSFDTDTQYF. The CDR3 DNA reads TGCGCCAGCAGCTTCGACCAGGGACAGGGGAGCTTCGACACAGATACGCAGTATTTT.

This clonotype was counted a few times. The chain couples TRBV7-9 to TRBJ1-2; the D gene is possibly TRBD1 (6 bases). The length of the CDR3 is 14 residues. Trimming took 2 bases from V and 5 from J, leaving 12 bases between them. Germline-derived CDR1 and CDR2 are SEHNR and FQNEAQ (reference sequence). The CDR3 DNA follows: TGTGCCAGCAGCTTACTGGACAGTGATTATGGCTACACCTTC. Protein product: CASSLLDSDYGYTF.

The chain links TRBV6-2 or TRBV6-3 to TRBJ2-5; TRBD2 matches at 10 bases. With V trimmed by 10 bases and J by 5 bases, 13 bases remained unmatched. The CDR3 is made up of 15 amino acids. Germline V lookup: CDR1 MNHEY, CDR2 SVGEGT. The CDR3 is CAIRDSGGHEETQYF. CDR3 bases: TGTGCCATCCGAGATAGCGGGGGGCACGAGGAGACCCAGTACTTC.

V usage is TRBV27 and J usage is TRBJ2-1; D not certain. V dropped 2 bases and J dropped 7 bases, with 9 bases sitting between them. Germline lookup yields CDR1 MNHEY and CDR2 SMNVEV (reference sequence). CDR3 length: 13 residues. The CDR3 nucleotides are TGTGCCAGCAGTTTACTCACTGGGAATGAGCAGTTCTTC. Its protein is CASSLLTGNEQFF.

The genes are TRBV10-3 and TRBJ1-1; 8 bases match TRBD1. Per germline, CDR1 ENHRY and CDR2 SYGVKD. With V trimmed by 0 bases and J by 4 bases, 7 bases remained unmatched. The CDR3 extends over 16 amino acids. CDR3 DNA: TGTGCCATCAGTGAGTCGACGACAGGGGATCTCACTGAAGCTTTCTTT. Its protein product is CAISESTTGDLTEAFF.

This clonotype has only a few counts. This chain uses TRBV18 with TRBJ2-1; possible D gene TRBD1, 6 bases. Per the germline V gene, CDR1 is KGHSH and CDR2 is LQKENI. The CDR3 runs to 15 residues. The V end lost 8 bases, the J end lost 9 bases, and 23 bases lay between the germline ends. The CDR3 here is CASLLGGAGVSEQFF. CDR3 nucleotide sequence: TGTGCCAGCCTGCTCGGTGGCGCAGGGGTAAGTGAGCAGTTCTTC.

This clonotype was observed a handful of times. This chain links TRBV6-2 or TRBV6-3 with TRBJ2-1; TRBD1 might be the D (6 bases). V lost 7 bases and J 0 bases, leaving 13 bases between the germline ends. Germline V gives CDR1 MNHEY, CDR2 SVGEGT. This CDR3 has 15 residues. The CDR3 loop reads CASTLGGNSYNEQFF. DNA of the CDR3: TGTGCCAGCACCCTAGGGGGTAACTCCTACAATGAGCAGTTCTTC.

The CDR3 protein is CASSPPLSQGTDTQYF. The CDR3 nucleotides read TGTGCCAGCTCACCACCTTTAAGCCAGGGGACAGATACGCAGTATTTT. The J gene is TRBJ2-3, the V gene TRBV18, with D maybe TRBD1 (6 bases). This CDR3 is 16 amino acids long. Germline V gene data show CDR1 as KGHSH and CDR2 as LQKENI. The V end was cut by 0 bases, the J end by 3 bases, with 13 bases between. Variable domain in full (rest from reference TRBV18 and TRBJ2-3): NAGVMQNPRHLVRRRGQEARLRCSPMKGHSHVYWYRQLPEEGLKFMVYLQKENIIDESGMPKERFSAEFPKEGPSILRIQQVVRGDSAAYFCASSPPLSQGTDTQYFGPGTRLTVL.

With respect to this clonotype: A much larger clone differs from this one at a single base, so this may be a read error. The V call is TRBV28, the J call TRBJ2-7, with TRBD2 matching 11 bases. Germline CDR1 MDHEN, CDR2 SYDVKM. V lost 5 bases and J lost 6; bases outside the gene matches: 6. The CDR3 contains 14 residues. The CDR3 sequence: CASSPPGTSGEQYF. In nucleotides, the CDR3 is TGTGCCAGCAGTCCCCCCGGGACTAGCGGCGAGCAGTACTTC.

CDR3 residues: CASSLPSGEAFF. In nucleotides, the CDR3 is TGCGCCAGCAGCTTGCCCTCGGGGGAAGCTTTCTTT. This sequence joins TRBV5-1 and TRBJ1-1; D unclear. The germline V and J ends were trimmed by 1 base and 8 bases, with 9 bases remaining between them. This CDR3 comprises 12 residues. The germline V gene encodes CDR1 SGHRS and CDR2 YFSETQ.

This clonotype occurred many times. The chain links TRBV5-5 to TRBJ2-5, with 8 bases that match TRBD1. The CDR3 loop spans 15 amino acids. Germline CDR1 SGHKS, CDR2 YYEKEE (reference sequence). J gave up 2 bases and V 4 bases, and 7 bases lay outside the gene matches. CDR3 residues: CASSRAGTGQETQYF. Written as DNA, the CDR3 is TGTGCCAGCAGCCGAGCCGGGACAGGACAAGAGACCCAGTACTTC. The variable domain in full, with the rest retrieved from reference TRBV5-5 and TRBJ2-5, is DAGVTQSPTHLIKTRGQQVTLRCSPISGHKSVSWYQQVLGQGPQFIFQYYEKEERGRGNFPDRFSARQFPNYSSELNVNALLLGDSALYLCASSRAGTGQETQYFGPGTRLLVL.

This chain links TRBV20-1 with TRBJ2-1; no clear D. The length of the CDR3 is 12 residues. The germline gives CDR1 DFQATT, CDR2 SNEGSKA (reference sequence). Trimming shortened V by 1 base and J by 4 bases, and 5 bases separated the two germline ends. The CDR3 DNA follows: TGCAGTGCTAGAGTGGTGTACAATGAGCAGTTCTTC. Encoded protein: CSARVVYNEQFF.

This clonotype was detected only a few times. The V gene is TRBV29-1, the J gene TRBJ1-1; no reliable D call. CDR1 and CDR2 from the germline V gene are SQVTM and ANQGSEA. The CDR3 runs to 13 residues. V lost 1 base to trimming and J lost 5 bases, with 11 bases between them. The DNA for the CDR3 is TGCAGCGTTGAAGGGGCACCTTATACTGAAGCTTTCTTT. This encodes CSVEGAPYTEAFF. The variable domain in full, completed from reference TRBV29-1 and TRBJ1-1, reads SAVISQKPSRDICQRGTSLTIQCQVDSQVTMMFWYRQQPGQSLTLIATANQGSEATYESGFVIDKFPISRPNLTFSTLTVSNMSPEDSSIYLCSVEGAPYTEAFFGQGTRLTVV.

This clonotype was recorded a few times. This sequence joins TRBV20-1 and TRBJ1-5; a weak D match, TRBD1 (6 bases). This CDR3 is 14 amino acids long. V gave up 5 bases and J gave up 4 bases, with 15 bases separating them. The germline V gene encodes CDR1 DFQATT and CDR2 SNEGSKA (reference sequence). The CDR3 DNA reads TGCAGTGCTTTTTTAATCGGACAGAATCAGCCCCAGCATTTT. It is translated as CSAFLIGQNQPQHF.

This sequence joins TRBV11-2 and TRBJ2-3; D possibly corresponds to TRBD1 (6 bases). There are 16 residues in the CDR3. Deletions cut 5 bases from V and 4 bases from J, with 19 bases between. Germline V gene data show CDR1 as SGHAT and CDR2 as FQNNGV. The CDR3, as DNA: TGTGCCAGCAGCCGCGTGGGGGCAGATTCGGCAGATACGCAGTATTTT. Its translation is CASSRVGADSADTQYF.

This clonotype has only a few counts. The chain uses TRBV5-1 and TRBJ2-1; no clear D gene. With the DNA end fitting TRBJ2-7 better, the J assignment may be wrong. Germline loops: CDR1 SGHRS, CDR2 YFSETQ. There are 16 residues in the CDR3. CDR3 region: CASSLEARGNYNEQYF. The CDR3 DNA is TGCGCCAGCAGCTTGGAGGCTAGAGGAAACTACAATGAGCAGTACTTC.

This chain connects TRBV7-3 to TRBJ1-1; D gene uncertain. Germline loops: CDR1 SGHTA, CDR2 FQGTGA. V gave up 5 bases and J gave up 1 base, with 11 bases separating them. The CDR3 sequence is 14 residues long. CDR3: CASSLGHPNTEAFF. The CDR3 DNA follows: TGTGCCAGCAGCCTAGGCCATCCGAACACTGAAGCTTTCTTT.

This clonotype has a count of ten or more. The chain combines TRBV29-1 with TRBJ2-1; weak D call: TRBD2 (5 bases). CDR3 length: 12 amino acids. Germline loops: CDR1 SQVTM, CDR2 ANQGSEA. V lost 4 bases and J 8 bases, leaving 12 bases between the germline ends. The CDR3 DNA follows: TGCAGCGTTGGTGATAGGGAGCATGAGCAGTTCTTC. Amino acid sequence: CSVGDREHEQFF.

At least ten counts were recorded for this clonotype. The genes are TRBV4-2 and TRBJ2-7; 8 nucleotides match TRBD1. This CDR3 contains 16 residues. The V and J ends lost 4 bases and 1 base, in that order; junction bases with no gene match: 9. Per the germline V gene, CDR1 is LGHNA and CDR2 is YNFKEQ. CDR3 region: CASSPTRTGISYEQYF. The CDR3 nucleotides read TGTGCCAGCAGCCCCACCCGGACAGGGATATCCTACGAGCAGTACTTC.

The genes are TRBV7-9 and TRBJ2-7; 9 bases line up with TRBD1. Germline V lookup: CDR1 SEHNR, CDR2 FQNEAQ (reference sequence). The V and J ends lost 6 bases and 4 bases, in that order; junction bases with no gene match: 13. The CDR3 is 16 amino acids. The CDR3 is CASRGQNRDREYEQYF. The DNA of the CDR3 is TGTGCCAGCAGGGGCCAGAACCGGGACAGGGAATACGAGCAGTACTTC.

Turning to this clonotype: A read error likely explains this, since a far larger clone differs by one base. The rearrangement links TRBV7-3 to TRBJ2-5; unclear D gene. The germline gives CDR1 SGHTA, CDR2 FQGTGA. V lost 2 bases to trimming and J lost 1 base, with 5 bases between them. The CDR3 contains 13 residues. The CDR3 is CASSLLPQETQYF. CDR3 bases: TGTGCCAGCAGCTTATTACCCCAAGAGACCCAGTACTTC.

V usage is TRBV12-3 or TRBV12-4 and J usage is TRBJ2-3; maybe TRBD2 (5 bases). The germline V and J ends were trimmed by 4 bases and 5 bases, with 13 bases remaining between them. The CDR3 length is 14 residues. CDR3 DNA: TGTGCCAGCAGTTCCCTCGGGGAGAGAGATACGCAGTATTTT. It encodes CASSSLGERDTQYF.

Details on this clonotype: Since a much larger clone is just one base distant, this may be a read error. The rearrangement joins TRBV11-2 to TRBJ2-7; 9 bases are shared with TRBD2. J was trimmed by 3 bases and V by 5 bases; bases with no gene match: 5. The V gene's germline CDR1 is SGHAT and CDR2 FQNNGV. This CDR3 spans 14 amino acids. The CDR3: CASSTPSGNYEQYF. The CDR3 bases are TGTGCCAGCAGCACTCCTAGCGGGAACTACGAGCAGTACTTC.